This T cell receptor beta chain was recovered during a study of chemoradiotherapy in HPV16-positive cancers. Regarding the study as a whole: In HPV16-positive patients, HPV-responsive T-cell expansion tracked better recurrence-free survival.

Comments on this clone: Its antigen is unknown.

This CDR3 contains 13 residues. Germline CDR1 reads SEHNR; CDR2 reads FQNEAQ (reference sequence). Trimming removed 6 bases from V and 1 base from J, with 9 bases in between. Clones were read by immunoSEQ multiplex PCR, and TCRdb kept only the in-frame ones, dropping some. The data contain over 15,000 clones, 84% of them seen just once; the ten biggest clones take up roughly 3.7%. This receptor was taken from a human donor with HPV-associated anogenital cancer. The sequencing here drew on blood, taken from a patient who underwent chemoradiotherapy. V gene TRBV7-9 combines with J gene TRBJ1-2; D unclear. CDR3 residues: CASSSALNYGYTF. CDR3 nucleotide sequence: TGTGCCAGCAGTTCCGCCCTTAACTATGGCTACACCTTC.